This TCR beta chain stems from a study of blood T cell repertoires in COVID-19. TCRdb keeps only in-frame clones here, not all; method: immunoSEQ multiplex PCR. Counted here are around 200,000 clones, approximately 88% occurring once; the ten biggest clones make up around 6.6%. Germline V gene sequence: CDR1 SGHRS, CDR2 YFSETQ. The CDR3 contains 15 residues. V shed 7 bases and J shed 0 bases, with 14 bases lying between them. This clonotype was sampled from a man aged 40-50 years with acute or convalescent COVID-19. The sample comprised peripheral blood. The chain is built from TRBV5-1 and TRBJ2-1, with a possible D match to TRBD2 (6 bases). CDR3 coding DNA: TGCGCCAGCTTTGGGGACTTGGGCTCCTACAATGAGCAGTTCTTC. This encodes CASFGDLGSYNEQFF.